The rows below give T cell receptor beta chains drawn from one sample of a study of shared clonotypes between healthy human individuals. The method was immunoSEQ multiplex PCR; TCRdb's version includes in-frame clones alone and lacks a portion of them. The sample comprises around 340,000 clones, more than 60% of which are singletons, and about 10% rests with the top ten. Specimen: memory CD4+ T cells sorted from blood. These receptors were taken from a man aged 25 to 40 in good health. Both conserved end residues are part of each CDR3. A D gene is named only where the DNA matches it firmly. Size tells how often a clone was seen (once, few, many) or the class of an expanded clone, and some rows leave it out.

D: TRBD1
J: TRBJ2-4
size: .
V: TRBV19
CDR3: CASSVTGGSKNIQYF
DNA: TGTGCCAGTAGTGTAACAGGGGGCTCCAAAAACATTCAGTACTTC

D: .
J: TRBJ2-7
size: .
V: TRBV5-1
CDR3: CASSLDGREQYF
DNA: TGCGCCAGCAGCTTGGACGGCAGGGAGCAGTACTTC

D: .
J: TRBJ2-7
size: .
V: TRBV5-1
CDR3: CASSGALGSGLLYEQYF
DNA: TGCGCCAGCAGCGGGGCCCTGGGCAGCGGACTCCTTTACGAGCAGTACTTC

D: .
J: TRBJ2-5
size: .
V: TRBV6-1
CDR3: CASSVSVRETQYF
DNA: TGTGCCAGCAGTGTCTCGGTACGCGAGACCCAGTACTTC

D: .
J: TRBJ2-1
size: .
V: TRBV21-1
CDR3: CGAISGRTEGEQFF
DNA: TGTGGAGCGATTAGCGGGAGGACGGAAGGTGAGCAGTTCTTC

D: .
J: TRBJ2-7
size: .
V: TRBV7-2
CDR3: CASSSYSYEQYF
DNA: TGTGCCAGCAGCTCATACTCCTACGAGCAGTACTTC

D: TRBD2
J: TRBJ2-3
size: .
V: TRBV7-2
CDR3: CASRGSGRAGRGTQYF
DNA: TGTGCCAGCAGGGGTAGCGGGAGGGCCGGGCGAGGTACGCAGTATTTT

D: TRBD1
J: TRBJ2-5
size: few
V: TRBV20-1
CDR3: CSAGTGETQYF
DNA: TGCAGTGCCGGGACAGGGGAGACCCAGTACTTC

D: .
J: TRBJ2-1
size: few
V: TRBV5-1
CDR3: CASSLAGGEYNEQFF
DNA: TGCGCCAGCAGCTTGGCCGGGGGCGAATACAATGAGCAGTTCTTC

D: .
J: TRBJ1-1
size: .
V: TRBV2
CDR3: CASSGRGYTEAFF
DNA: TGTGCCAGCAGTGGAAGGGGGTACACTGAAGCTTTCTTT

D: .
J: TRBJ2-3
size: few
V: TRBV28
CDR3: CASSPGGGTRATQYF
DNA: TGTGCCAGCAGTCCAGGAGGGGGCACCAGGGCTACGCAGTATTTT

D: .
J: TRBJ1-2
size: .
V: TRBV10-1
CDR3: CASSEKSGQTRYGYTF
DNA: TGCGCCAGCAGTGAGAAGTCAGGGCAAACCCGCTATGGCTACACCTTC

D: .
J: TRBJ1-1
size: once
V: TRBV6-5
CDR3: CASSYKGDTEAFF
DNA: TGTGCCAGCAGTTACAAAGGGGACACTGAAGCTTTCTTT

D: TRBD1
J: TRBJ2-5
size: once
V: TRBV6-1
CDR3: CASSQRGGSQETQYF
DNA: TGTGCCAGCAGCCAGAGAGGGGGCAGTCAAGAGACCCAGTACTTC

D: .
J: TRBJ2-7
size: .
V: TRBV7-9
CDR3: CASSSKDGPSYEQYF
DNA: TGTGCCAGCAGCTCAAAAGATGGACCTTCCTACGAGCAGTACTTC

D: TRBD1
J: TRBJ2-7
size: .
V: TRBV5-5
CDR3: CASSSEWGQGRLYEQYF
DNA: TGTGCCAGCAGCTCCGAATGGGGACAGGGGAGACTCTACGAGCAGTACTTC

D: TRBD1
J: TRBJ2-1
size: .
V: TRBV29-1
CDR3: CSVEGQGTSRLFF
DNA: TGCAGCGTTGAGGGACAGGGTACATCCCGGCTGTTCTTC

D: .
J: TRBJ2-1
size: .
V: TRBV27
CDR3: CASSFKGPPFPRSNEQFF
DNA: TGTGCCAGCAGTTTCAAAGGGCCTCCGTTCCCTAGGTCCAATGAGCAGTTCTTC

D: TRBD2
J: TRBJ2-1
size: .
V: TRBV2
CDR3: CASSGLAGFQGEQFF
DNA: TGTGCCAGCAGTGGACTAGCGGGGTTTCAAGGGGAGCAGTTCTTC

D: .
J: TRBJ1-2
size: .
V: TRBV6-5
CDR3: CASNPNAGGYGYTF
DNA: TGTGCCAGCAACCCCAATGCGGGGGGCTATGGCTACACCTTC

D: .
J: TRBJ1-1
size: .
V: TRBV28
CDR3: CATAGPNTEAFF
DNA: TGTGCCACCGCAGGGCCGAACACTGAAGCTTTCTTT

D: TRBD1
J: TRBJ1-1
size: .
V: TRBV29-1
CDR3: CSGQGQVNTEAFF
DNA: TGCAGCGGCCAGGGACAGGTGAACACTGAAGCTTTCTTT

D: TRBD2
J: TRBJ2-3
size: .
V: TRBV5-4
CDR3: CASSLGAGGPLSTDTQYF
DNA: TGTGCCAGCAGCTTGGGAGCGGGAGGGCCTCTGAGCACAGATACGCAGTATTTT

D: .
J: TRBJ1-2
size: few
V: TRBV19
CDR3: CASSPGAYGYTF
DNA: TGTGCCAGTAGCCCCGGGGCCTATGGCTACACCTTC

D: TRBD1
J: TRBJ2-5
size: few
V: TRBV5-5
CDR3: CASSLDRGVETQYF
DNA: TGTGCCAGCAGCTTGGACAGGGGGGTAGAGACCCAGTACTTC

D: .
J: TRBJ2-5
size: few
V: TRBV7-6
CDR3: CASSISSGQGTQYF
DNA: TGTGCCAGCAGCATATCCAGCGGCCAAGGGACCCAGTACTTC